This TCR beta chain was sequenced for a study of blood T cell repertoires in COVID-19. Here immunoSEQ multiplex PCR was the method, and the copy in TCRdb shows in-frame clones only, minus some. The sample lists roughly 120,000 clones; less than 85% were seen once. Trimming took 0 bases from V and 4 from J; bases not matched to a gene: 6. The CDR3 spans 16 residues. Looked up from germline, CDR1 is SGHRS and CDR2 is YFSETQ. The V gene is TRBV5-1, the J gene TRBJ2-1, with 8 bases lining up with TRBD1. Sequencing used peripheral blood. The sequence came from a human donor in a cohort sampled during active or convalescent COVID-19. The CDR3 nucleotides are TGCGCCAGCAGCTTGGTGGCAGGGGGCGCTTACAATGAGCAGTTCTTC. Translation: CASSLVAGGAYNEQFF. Filled out from reference TRBV5-1 and TRBJ2-1, the complete variable domain reads KAGVTQTPRYLIKTRGQQVTLSCSPISGHRSVSWYQQTPGQGLQFLFEYFSETQRNKGNFPGRFSGRQFSNSRSEMNVSTLELGDSALYLCASSLVAGGAYNEQFFGPGTRLTVL.